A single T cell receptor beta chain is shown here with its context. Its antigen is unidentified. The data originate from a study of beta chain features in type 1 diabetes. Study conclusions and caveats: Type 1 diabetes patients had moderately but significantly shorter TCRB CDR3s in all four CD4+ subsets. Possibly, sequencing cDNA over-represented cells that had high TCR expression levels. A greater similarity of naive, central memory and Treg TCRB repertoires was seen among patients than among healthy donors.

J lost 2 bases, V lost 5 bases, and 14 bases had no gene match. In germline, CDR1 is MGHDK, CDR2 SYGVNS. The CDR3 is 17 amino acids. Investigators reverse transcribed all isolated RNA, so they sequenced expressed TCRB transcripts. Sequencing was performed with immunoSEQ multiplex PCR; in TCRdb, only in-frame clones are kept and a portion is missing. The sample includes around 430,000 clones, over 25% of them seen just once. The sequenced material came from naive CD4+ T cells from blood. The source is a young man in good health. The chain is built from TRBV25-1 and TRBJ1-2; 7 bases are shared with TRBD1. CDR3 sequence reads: CASSRTGGAGGNYGYTF. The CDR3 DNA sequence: TGTGCCAGCAGTCGAACTGGGGGGGCAGGGGGAAACTATGGCTACACCTTC.